Ten or more counts support the clone carrying this T cell receptor beta chain. Germline lookup yields CDR1 MGHRA and CDR2 YSYEKL. There are 15 residues in the CDR3. The J segment lost 8 bases and the V segment lost 0 bases, leaving 5 bases of the junction unmatched. Molecular barcoded adaptors covering alpha/delta and beta/gamma chains were used on about 0.4 ug RNA. TCRdb recomputed calls from the reads with MiXCR, one row per CDR3 protein. Among 100,000 to 150,000 distinct CDR3 sequences listed, around 13% were seen once. The data derive from a study of read filtering for tumor transcriptome and immune sequencing.

The sequence derives from a donor at least 40 years old with multiple myeloma. The V call is TRBV4-1, the J call TRBJ2-1, with TRBD2 matching 9 bases. Sequenced: a population of CD138-negative cells sorted from bone marrow. The chain's CDR3 is CASSQEASGDYEQFF. The CDR3 DNA sequence: TGCGCCAGCAGCCAAGAAGCTAGCGGGGACTATGAGCAGTTCTTC.